The next 8 T cell receptor beta chains were all read from a single sample in a study of CD8 T cells in Susac syndrome. RNA was extracted with the RNeasy kit, and a quantity of roughly 0.5 to 1 ug was reverse transcribed using random hexamers. Each CDR3 protein gets one entry after TCRdb re-called the immunoSEQ multiplex PCR reads with MiXCR. The sample lists about 300,000 distinct CDR3 sequences, about 89% seen once, with roughly 0.2% in the top ten. Sequenced sample: CD8+ T cells from PBMCs. Source of these receptors: a human donor with multiple sclerosis.

The chain couples TRBV5-1 to TRBJ2-7; D not resolved. The CDR3 loop spans 12 amino acids. The germline V gene encodes CDR1 SGHRS and CDR2 YFSETQ. Trimming stripped 4 bases from V and 5 bases from J, with 10 bases between. CDR3 sequence: CASSPTLDEQYF. For the CDR3, the DNA is TGCGCCAGCAGCCCAACCCTGGACGAGCAGTACTTC.

The rearrangement links TRBV7-9 to TRBJ2-6, with D perhaps matching TRBD2 (5 bases). Deletions cut 5 bases from V and 1 base from J, with 9 bases between. The CDR3 has 15 residues. Germline CDR1 SEHNR, CDR2 FQNEAQ (reference sequence). The CDR3 DNA reads TGTGCCAGCAGCCCGCGGGTATCTGGGGCCAACGTCCTGACTTTC. Protein product: CASSPRVSGANVLTF.

The chain uses TRBV5-6 and TRBJ2-5; the D is unclear. Germline values: CDR1 SGHDT, CDR2 YYEEEE. V lost 0 bases and J lost 5, with 8 bases in between. The CDR3 runs 13 residues. Written as DNA, the CDR3 is TGTGCCAGCAGCTTGGTTTTAATGGAGACCCAGTACTTC. Translated: CASSLVLMETQYF.

The chain joins TRBV15 to TRBJ2-1; 12 bases map to TRBD2. The V gene's germline CDR1 is LNHNV and CDR2 YYDKDF (reference sequence). The CDR3 covers 21 residues. V shed 2 bases, J shed 7 bases, and the junction held 21 bases outside the gene matches. CDR3 DNA: TGTGCCACCAGCAGACCAAGAGAGTTTACTTTGGGACTAGCGGGTCTAAATGAGCAGTTCTTC. This sequence encodes CATSRPREFTLGLAGLNEQFF.

The rearrangement uses TRBV9 and TRBJ2-1, with D perhaps TRBD1 (6 bases). CDR3 size: 13 residues. V lost 4 bases to trimming and J lost 8 bases, with 13 bases between them. The germline CDR1 and CDR2 sequences are SGDLS and YYNGEE. CDR3: CASSKSGADEQFF. CDR3 bases: TGTGCCAGCAGCAAGTCAGGGGCGGATGAGCAGTTCTTC.

The V gene is TRBV29-1, the J gene TRBJ2-2; weak D call: TRBD2 (5 bases). The CDR3 loop spans 12 amino acids. V lost 5 bases to trimming and J lost 4 bases, with 8 bases between them. Germline values: CDR1 SQVTM, CDR2 ANQGSEA. CDR3 protein: CSVRAATGELFF. The CDR3 nucleotides read TGCAGCGTTAGAGCGGCCACCGGGGAGCTGTTTTTT.

The gene calls are TRBV20-1 and TRBJ2-1; D is unclear. Trimming removed 3 bases from V and 10 bases from J, with 7 bases in between. This CDR3 spans 10 amino acids. Germline V gene data show CDR1 as DFQATT and CDR2 as SNEGSKA (reference sequence). In DNA form, the CDR3 reads TGCAGTGCTAGGGTGGTGGAGCAGTTCTTC. Translation gives CSARVVEQFF.

V is TRBV20-1 and J is TRBJ2-1; 8 bases are a match to TRBD1. From germline, CDR1 is DFQATT and CDR2 SNEGSKA (reference sequence). V lost 1 base, J lost 3 bases, and 8 bases stayed unmatched. The CDR3 sequence is 16 residues long. DNA of the CDR3: TGCAGTGCTAGAGGGGCAGGGGGCTTCCACTACAATGAGCAGTTCTTC. Its translation: CSARGAGGFHYNEQFF.